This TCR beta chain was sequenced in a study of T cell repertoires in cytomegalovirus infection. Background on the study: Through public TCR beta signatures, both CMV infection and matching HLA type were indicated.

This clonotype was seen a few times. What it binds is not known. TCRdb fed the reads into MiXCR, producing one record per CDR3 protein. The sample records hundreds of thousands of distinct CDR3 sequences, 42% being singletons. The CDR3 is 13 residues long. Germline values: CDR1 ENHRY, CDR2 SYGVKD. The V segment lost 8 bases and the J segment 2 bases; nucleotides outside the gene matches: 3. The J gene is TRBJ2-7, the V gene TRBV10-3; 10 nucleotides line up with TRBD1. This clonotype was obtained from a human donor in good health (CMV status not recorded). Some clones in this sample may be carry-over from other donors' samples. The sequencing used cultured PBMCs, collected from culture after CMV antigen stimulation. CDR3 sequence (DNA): TGTGCCATCTGGACAGGGGGGGCCTACGAGCAGTACTTC. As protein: CAIWTGGAYEQYF.